The clone carrying this T cell receptor beta chain appeared many times. TCRdb recomputed calls from the RT-PCR reads with MiXCR, one row per CDR3 protein. The sample lists around 700,000 distinct CDR3 sequences, 12% to 15% seen once, with 3.6% in the top ten. The V end lost 0 bases, the J end lost 9 bases, and 19 bases lay between the germline ends. Germline V CDR1 and CDR2: SGHRS, YFSETQ. The CDR3 is 16 residues long. Input material: memory CD4+ T cells from blood. The receptor's source is a female donor in good health, serving as a healthy control. The rearrangement uses TRBV5-1 and TRBJ2-1; D is unclear. CDR3 loop: CASSLGFVTPDGEQFF. CDR3 DNA: TGCGCCAGCAGCTTGGGTTTCGTTACCCCAGATGGTGAGCAGTTCTTC.